This T cell receptor beta chain was identified in a study of technical replicates of blood from several donors. Method: immunoSEQ multiplex PCR; TCRdb's copy keeps in-frame clones and lacks some. The sample includes 65,000 to 90,000 clones, nearly 99% seen only once; the top ten take around 0.22%. Sequencing used T cells isolated from PBMCs. The TCR was taken from a human donor in good health.

CDR3 residues: CASSPSTGGRTGELFF. In DNA form, the CDR3 reads TGTGCCAGCTCACCTAGTACAGGGGGCCGCACCGGGGAGCTGTTTTTT. The gene calls are TRBV18 and TRBJ2-2, with 9 bases fitting TRBD1. The J segment lost 4 bases and the V segment lost 3 bases, leaving 6 bases of the junction unmatched. The CDR3 sequence is 16 residues long. CDR1 and CDR2 (germline): KGHSH, LQKENI.